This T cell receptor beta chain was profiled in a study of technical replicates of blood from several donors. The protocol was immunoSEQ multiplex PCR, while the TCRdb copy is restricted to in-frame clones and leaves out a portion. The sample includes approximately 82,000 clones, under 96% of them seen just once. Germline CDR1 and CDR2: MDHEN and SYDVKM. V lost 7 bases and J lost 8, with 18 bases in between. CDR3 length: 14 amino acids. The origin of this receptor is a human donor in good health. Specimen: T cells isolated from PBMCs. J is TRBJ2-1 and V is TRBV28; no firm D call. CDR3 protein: CASTSDRRLDEQFF. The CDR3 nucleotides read TGTGCCAGCACCTCTGATAGGAGATTGGATGAGCAGTTCTTC. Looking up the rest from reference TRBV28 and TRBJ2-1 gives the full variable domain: DVKVTQSSRYLVKRTGEKVFLECVQDMDHENMFWYRQDPGLGLRLIYFSYDVKMKEKGDIPEGYSVSREKKERFSLILESASTNQTSMYLCASTSDRRLDEQFFGPGTRLTVL.